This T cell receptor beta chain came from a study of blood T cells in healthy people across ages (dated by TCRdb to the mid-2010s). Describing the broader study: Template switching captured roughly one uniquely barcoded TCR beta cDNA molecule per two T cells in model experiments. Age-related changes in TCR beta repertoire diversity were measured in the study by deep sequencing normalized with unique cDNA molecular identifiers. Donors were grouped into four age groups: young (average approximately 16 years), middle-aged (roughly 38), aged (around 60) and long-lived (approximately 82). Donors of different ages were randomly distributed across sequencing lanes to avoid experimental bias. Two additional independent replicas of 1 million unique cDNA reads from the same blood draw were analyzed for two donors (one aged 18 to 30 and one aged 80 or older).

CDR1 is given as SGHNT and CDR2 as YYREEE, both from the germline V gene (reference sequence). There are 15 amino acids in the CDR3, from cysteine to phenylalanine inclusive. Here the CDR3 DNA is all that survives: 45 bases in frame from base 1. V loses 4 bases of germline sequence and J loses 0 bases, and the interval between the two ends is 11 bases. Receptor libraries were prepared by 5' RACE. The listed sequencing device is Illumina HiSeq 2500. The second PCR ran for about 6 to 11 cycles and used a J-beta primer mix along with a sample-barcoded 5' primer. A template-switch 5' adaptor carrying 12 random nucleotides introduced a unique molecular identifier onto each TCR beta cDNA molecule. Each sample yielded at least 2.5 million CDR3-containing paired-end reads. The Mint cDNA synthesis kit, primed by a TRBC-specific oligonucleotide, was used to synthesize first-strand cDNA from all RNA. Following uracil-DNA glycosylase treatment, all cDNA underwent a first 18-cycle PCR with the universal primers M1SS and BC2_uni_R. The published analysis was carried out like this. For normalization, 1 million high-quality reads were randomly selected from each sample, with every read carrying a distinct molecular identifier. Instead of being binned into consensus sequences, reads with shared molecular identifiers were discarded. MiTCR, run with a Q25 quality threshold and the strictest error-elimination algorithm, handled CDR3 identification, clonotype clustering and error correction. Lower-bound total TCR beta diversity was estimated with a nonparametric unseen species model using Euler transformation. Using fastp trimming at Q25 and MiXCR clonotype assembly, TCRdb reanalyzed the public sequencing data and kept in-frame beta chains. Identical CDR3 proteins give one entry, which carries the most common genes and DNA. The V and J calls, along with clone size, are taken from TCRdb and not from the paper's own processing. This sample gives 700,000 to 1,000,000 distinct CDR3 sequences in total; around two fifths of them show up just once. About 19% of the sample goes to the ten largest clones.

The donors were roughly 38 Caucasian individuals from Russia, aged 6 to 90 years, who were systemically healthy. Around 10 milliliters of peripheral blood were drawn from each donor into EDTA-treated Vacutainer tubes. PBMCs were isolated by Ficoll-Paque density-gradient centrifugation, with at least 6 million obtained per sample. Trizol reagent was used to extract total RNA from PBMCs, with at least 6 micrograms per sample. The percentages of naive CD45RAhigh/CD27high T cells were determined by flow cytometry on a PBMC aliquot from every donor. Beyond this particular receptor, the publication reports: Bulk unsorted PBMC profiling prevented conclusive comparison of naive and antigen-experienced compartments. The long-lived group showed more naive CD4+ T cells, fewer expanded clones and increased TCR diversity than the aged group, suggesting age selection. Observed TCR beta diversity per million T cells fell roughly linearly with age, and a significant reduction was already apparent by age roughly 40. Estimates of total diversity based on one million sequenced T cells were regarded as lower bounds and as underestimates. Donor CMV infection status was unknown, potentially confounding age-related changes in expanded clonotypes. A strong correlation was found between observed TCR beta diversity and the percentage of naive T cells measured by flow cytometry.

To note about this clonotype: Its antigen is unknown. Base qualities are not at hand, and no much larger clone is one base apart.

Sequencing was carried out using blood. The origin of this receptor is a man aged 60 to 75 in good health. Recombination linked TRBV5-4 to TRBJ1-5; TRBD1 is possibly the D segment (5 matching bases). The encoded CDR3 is CASSRDPYSNQPQHF. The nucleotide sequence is TGTGCCAGCAGCCGGGACCCTTATAGCAATCAGCCCCAGCATTTT. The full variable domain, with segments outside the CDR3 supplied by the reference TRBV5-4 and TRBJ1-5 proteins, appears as ETGVTQSPTHLIKTRGQQVTLRCSSQSGHNTVSWYQQALGQGPQFIFQYYREEENGRGNFPPRFSGLQFPNYSSELNVNALELDDSALYLCASSRDPYSNQPQHFGDGTRLSIL.